This TCR beta chain was profiled in a study of cytomegalovirus exposure and HLA in healthy donors. Study-wide results and limits: The CMV antigen specificity of a few CMV-associated chains was confirmed through in vitro analysis. Sequencing likely generated an artifact that appeared as a cluster of highly shared sequence variants.

For this clone: What it binds is unknown.

The PCR used 60 Vbeta and 13 Jbeta primers. In the study's own analysis: A later analysis tallied roughly 77 million unique TCR beta chains, some 12 million of them shared. Only in-frame clones appear in the TCRdb table, and some are missing; sequencing was by immunoSEQ multiplex PCR. For V, J and clone size, that table is used; D and trimming come from the DNA. The data show 100,000 to 150,000 clones, roughly 85% seen once. The specimen was PBMCs. This clonotype was obtained from a man in his forties or fifties in good health and CMV-seronegative.

The CDR3 DNA sequence: TGTGCCAGCAGCTTAACAACACCTCCGGGTAATGAGCAGTTCTTC. Encoded protein: CASSLTTPPGNEQFF. The J gene is TRBJ2-1, the V gene TRBV7-3, with D unresolved. Germline CDR1 reads SGHTA; CDR2 reads FQGTGA. The CDR3 is made up of 15 amino acids. V was cut by 0 bases and J by 7 bases, with 13 bases left in between.